Listed below are T cell receptor beta chains from one sample, sequenced in a study of response to subunit inactivated influenza vaccine. TCRdb called the RT-PCR reads again in MiXCR, with one record for every CDR3 protein. Counted here are about 180,000 distinct CDR3 sequences, about 9.3% occurring once; the ten biggest clones make up approximately 11%. Sequencing was performed on non-naive T cells sorted from PBMCs, taken on the day of vaccination. These receptors originate from a man aged 50 or older who received an inactivated influenza vaccine. CDR3s include the opening cysteine and the closing phenylalanine or tryptophan. Fields, in order: CDR3 protein, CDR3 DNA, V gene, J gene, clone size, D gene. D genes are given only for firm matches. The size of a clone is reported for some rows only, either as once, few or many, or as a class for expanded clones.

CDR3 protein: CASRLPGNEQFF
CDR3 DNA: TGTGCCAGCCGCTTACCCGGCAATGAGCAGTTCTTC
V gene: TRBV11-2
J gene: TRBJ2-1
clone size: few
D gene: .

CDR3 protein: CASSPGTGAPDTQYF
CDR3 DNA: TGTGCCAGCAGTCCTGGGACTGGGGCCCCAGATACGCAGTATTTT
V gene: TRBV6-1
J gene: TRBJ2-3
clone size: few
D gene: .

CDR3 protein: CSAQRGAYNSPLHF
CDR3 DNA: TGCAGTGCCCAACGCGGTGCCTATAATTCACCCCTCCACTTT
V gene: TRBV20-1
J gene: TRBJ1-6
clone size: .
D gene: .

CDR3 protein: CASSRQGSNIQYF
CDR3 DNA: TGTGCCAGCAGCCGACAGGGATCGAACATTCAGTACTTC
V gene: TRBV13
J gene: TRBJ2-4
clone size: few
D gene: TRBD1

CDR3 protein: CASSPSPGTYEQYF
CDR3 DNA: TGTGCCAGCAGCCCATCGCCCGGGACCTACGAGCAGTACTTC
V gene: TRBV7-2
J gene: TRBJ2-7
clone size: .
D gene: .

CDR3 protein: CASSLARLGYSPDTQYF
CDR3 DNA: TGTGCCAGCAGCTTGGCCCGACTAGGGTATTCCCCAGATACGCAGTATTTT
V gene: TRBV5-6
J gene: TRBJ2-3
clone size: .
D gene: .

CDR3 protein: CASSLASSRINEQFF
CDR3 DNA: TGTGCCAGCAGTTTAGCTAGTTCAAGGATTAATGAGCAGTTCTTC
V gene: TRBV12-3/TRBV12-4
J gene: TRBJ2-1
clone size: many
D gene: .

CDR3 protein: CASSHLEGPEKLFF
CDR3 DNA: TGCGCCAGCAGCCACCTTGAGGGACCGGAAAAACTGTTTTTT
V gene: TRBV4-1
J gene: TRBJ1-4
clone size: many
D gene: .

CDR3 protein: CASSYDRTNTEAFF
CDR3 DNA: TGTGCCAGCAGTTACGACAGGACGAACACTGAAGCTTTCTTT
V gene: TRBV6-5
J gene: TRBJ1-1
clone size: .
D gene: .

CDR3 protein: CASSGTGLGKTQYF
CDR3 DNA: TGTGCCAGCAGCGGTACAGGGCTAGGGAAGACCCAGTACTTC
V gene: TRBV7-9
J gene: TRBJ2-5
clone size: medium-sized
D gene: .

CDR3 protein: CASQQRANTGELFF
CDR3 DNA: TGTGCCAGCCAACAGAGAGCGAACACCGGGGAGCTGTTTTTT
V gene: TRBV9
J gene: TRBJ2-2
clone size: many
D gene: .

CDR3 protein: CASSQKVGELFF
CDR3 DNA: TGTGCCAGCAGTCAAAAGGTCGGGGAGCTGTTTTTT
V gene: TRBV6-2/TRBV6-3
J gene: TRBJ2-2
clone size: many
D gene: .

CDR3 protein: CASSPTGEAGYTF
CDR3 DNA: TGTGCCAGCTCACCAACAGGGGAAGCTGGCTACACCTTC
V gene: TRBV18
J gene: TRBJ1-2
clone size: .
D gene: TRBD1

CDR3 protein: CASSKASEVNYGYTF
CDR3 DNA: TGTGCCAGCAGCAAAGCATCGGAAGTTAACTATGGCTACACCTTC
V gene: TRBV21-1
J gene: TRBJ1-2
clone size: many
D gene: .

CDR3 protein: CSARWSRGEETQYF
CDR3 DNA: TGCAGTGCTAGATGGTCCAGGGGAGAGGAGACCCAGTACTTC
V gene: TRBV20-1
J gene: TRBJ2-5
clone size: once
D gene: .

CDR3 protein: CASSLQDRGGYTF
CDR3 DNA: TGTGCCAGCAGTTTACAGGACAGGGGTGGCTACACCTTC
V gene: TRBV12-3/TRBV12-4
J gene: TRBJ1-2
clone size: .
D gene: TRBD1

CDR3 protein: CASSPFSRGSSYEQYF
CDR3 DNA: TGTGCCAGCAGCCCATTCTCCCGAGGGTCCTCCTACGAGCAGTACTTC
V gene: TRBV11-2
J gene: TRBJ2-7
clone size: .
D gene: .

CDR3 protein: CASSLPGQGMADTQYF
CDR3 DNA: TGTGCCAGCAGTTTACCTGGACAGGGGATGGCAGATACGCAGTATTTT
V gene: TRBV12-3/TRBV12-4
J gene: TRBJ2-3
clone size: few
D gene: TRBD1

CDR3 protein: CASSELTKGTQYF
CDR3 DNA: TGTGCCAGCAGTGAACTCACGAAGGGGACCCAGTACTTC
V gene: TRBV2
J gene: TRBJ2-5
clone size: many
D gene: .

CDR3 protein: CSAYPQRQTGELFF
CDR3 DNA: TGCAGTGCTTACCCCCAGCGTCAAACCGGGGAGCTGTTTTTT
V gene: TRBV20-1
J gene: TRBJ2-2
clone size: many
D gene: .

CDR3 protein: CASSSVGTGLYNEQFF
CDR3 DNA: TGTGCCAGCAGCAGTGTCGGGACAGGTCTCTACAATGAGCAGTTCTTC
V gene: TRBV7-2
J gene: TRBJ2-1
clone size: few
D gene: TRBD1

CDR3 protein: CASSRDYGYTF
CDR3 DNA: TGTGCCAGCTCGCGGGACTATGGCTACACCTTC
V gene: TRBV9
J gene: TRBJ1-2
clone size: many
D gene: .

CDR3 protein: CASSDPGQGTYEQYF
CDR3 DNA: TGTGCCAGCAGCGATCCGGGACAGGGCACCTACGAGCAGTACTTC
V gene: TRBV28
J gene: TRBJ2-7
clone size: few
D gene: TRBD1

CDR3 protein: CASSLVQGTGQETQYF
CDR3 DNA: TGCGCCAGCAGCTTGGTTCAGGGAACGGGCCAAGAGACCCAGTACTTC
V gene: TRBV5-1
J gene: TRBJ2-5
clone size: .
D gene: .

CDR3 protein: CASGGLGSYEQYF
CDR3 DNA: TGTGCCAGCGGAGGACTGGGCTCCTACGAGCAGTACTTC
V gene: TRBV2
J gene: TRBJ2-7
clone size: .
D gene: .

CDR3 protein: CASSVAPESYGYTF
CDR3 DNA: TGTGCCAGCAGCGTAGCGCCAGAATCCTATGGCTACACCTTC
V gene: TRBV9
J gene: TRBJ1-2
clone size: few
D gene: .